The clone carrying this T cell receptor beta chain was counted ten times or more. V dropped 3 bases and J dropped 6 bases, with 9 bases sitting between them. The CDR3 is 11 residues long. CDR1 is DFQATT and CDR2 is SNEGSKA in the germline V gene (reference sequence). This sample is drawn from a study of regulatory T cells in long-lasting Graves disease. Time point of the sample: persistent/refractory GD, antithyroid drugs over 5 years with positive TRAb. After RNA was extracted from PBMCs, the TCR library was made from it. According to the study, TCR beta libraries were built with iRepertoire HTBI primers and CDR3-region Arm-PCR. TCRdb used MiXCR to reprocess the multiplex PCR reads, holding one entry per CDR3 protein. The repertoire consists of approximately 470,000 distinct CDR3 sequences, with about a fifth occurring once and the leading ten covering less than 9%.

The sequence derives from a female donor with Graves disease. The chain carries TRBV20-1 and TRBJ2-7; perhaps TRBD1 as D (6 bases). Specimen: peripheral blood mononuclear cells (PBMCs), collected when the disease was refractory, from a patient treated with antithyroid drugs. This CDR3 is CSASQGREQYF. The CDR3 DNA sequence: TGCAGTGCTAGTCAGGGGCGCGAGCAGTACTTC.